One and the same sample provided the 22 T cell receptor beta chains below, sequenced in a study of blood T cell repertoires in COVID-19. Generated by immunoSEQ multiplex PCR, the TCRdb table keeps only in-frame clones and is missing some. The sample consists of 200,000 to 250,000 clones, around 90% of them appearing once. The sample comprised peripheral blood. Every receptor here comes from a young man with COVID-19, enrolled during active disease.

The chain carries TRBV5-1 and TRBJ1-6; D might be TRBD1 (6 bases). The germline V gene encodes CDR1 SGHRS and CDR2 YFSETQ. The CDR3 runs 15 residues. The V and J ends lost 4 bases and 6 bases respectively, with 14 bases between them. The CDR3 loop reads CASSQMTGPNSPLHF. CDR3 nucleotides: TGCGCCAGCAGCCAAATGACAGGTCCTAATTCACCCCTCCACTTT.

The DNA for the CDR3 is TGCGCCAGCAGCTTATTCGGGATCGATGAGCAGTTCTTC. The encoded protein is CASSLFGIDEQFF. V usage is TRBV5-1 and J usage is TRBJ2-1; weak D call: TRBD2 (5 bases). The CDR3 sequence is 13 residues long. CDR1 and CDR2 from the germline V gene are SGHRS and YFSETQ. V was cut by 2 bases and J by 8 bases, with 11 bases left in between.

The V call is TRBV5-1, the J call TRBJ2-2, with 8 bases identical to TRBD1. V was pared by 4 bases and J by 4 bases, with 9 bases of the junction left unmatched. CDR3 length: 16 residues. The germline V gene has CDR1 SGHRS and CDR2 YFSETQ. The CDR3 spells CASSRTGSGSTGELFF. CDR3 nucleotides: TGCGCCAGCAGCCGGACAGGGAGTGGGAGCACCGGGGAGCTGTTTTTT.

The chain couples TRBV5-1 to TRBJ1-1; 9 positions match TRBD1. After removal of 4 bases from V and 4 bases from J, the junction contained 2 bases not matched to a gene. Germline V gives CDR1 SGHRS, CDR2 YFSETQ. This CDR3 is built from 13 residues. CDR3 sequence (DNA): TGCGCCAGCAGCACAGGGGGCCCCACTGAAGCTTTCTTT. This translates into CASSTGGPTEAFF.

The chain has TRBV4-3 and TRBJ2-7; 12 bases are shared with TRBD1. From germline, CDR1 is LGHNA and CDR2 YSLEER. V lost 4 bases to trimming and J lost 4 bases; unmatched junction nucleotides: 5. This CDR3 has 15 residues. CDR3 in DNA: TGCGCCAGCAGCCGCGGGACAGGGGGCACTTACGAGCAGTACTTC. Protein product: CASSRGTGGTYEQYF.

This chain joins TRBV18 and TRBJ2-7, with 7 bases aligning to TRBD2. Germline V gene data show CDR1 as KGHSH and CDR2 as LQKENI. After removal of 3 bases from V and 3 bases from J, the junction contained 8 bases not matched to a gene. The CDR3 spans 15 residues. The DNA for the CDR3 is TGTGCCAGCTCACCTGGGCGGGAGTTCTTCTACGAGCAGTACTTC. This gives the protein CASSPGREFFYEQYF.

This clone was found once. This chain joins TRBV28 and TRBJ1-3, with D possibly TRBD1 on 5 matching bases. Germline V gives CDR1 MDHEN, CDR2 SYDVKM. V was cut by 8 bases and J by 0 bases, with 11 bases left in between. The CDR3 length is 14 residues. The CDR3 DNA sequence: TGTGCCAGCGGACTGGGGGGCTCTGGAAACACCATATATTTT. Residues: CASGLGGSGNTIYF.

This chain connects TRBV6-5 to TRBJ1-1; D gene unclear. Looked up from germline, CDR1 is MNHEY and CDR2 is SVGAGI. CDR3 length equals 15 residues. V was trimmed by 0 bases and J by 0 bases, leaving 8 bases between them. The CDR3 protein is CASSYSASMNTEAFF. The CDR3 coding sequence is TGTGCCAGCAGTTACTCGGCCAGTATGAACACTGAAGCTTTCTTT.

V is TRBV19 and J is TRBJ1-4; weak D call: TRBD1 (5 bases). V lost 6 bases and J lost 10, with 21 bases in between. Germline CDR1 is LNHDA and CDR2 is SQIVND (reference sequence). The CDR3 is made up of 15 amino acids. CDR3 sequence (DNA): TGTGCCAGTAGATCCCTCGGGGGTTCGTTGGGAAAACTGTTTTTT. Protein: CASRSLGGSLGKLFF.

The rearrangement joins TRBV2 to TRBJ1-4; D perhaps matches TRBD1 (6 bases). The CDR3 consists of 16 residues. Trimming pared 0 bases from V and 10 bases from J, leaving 18 bases between. The V gene's germline CDR1 is SNHLY and CDR2 FYNNEI. CDR3 in DNA: TGTGCCAGCAGTGAAGCGCTTTTTGGCAGGGGAGTAAAACTGTTTTTT. Protein product: CASSEALFGRGVKLFF.

A single count supports this clone. The rearrangement links TRBV5-1 to TRBJ2-1, with 9 positions matching TRBD1. The length of the CDR3 is 16 residues. V lost 1 base, J lost 7 bases, and 9 bases stayed unmatched. The germline V gene has CDR1 SGHRS and CDR2 YFSETQ. Here the CDR3 reads CASSLNGGTGRNEQFF. CDR3 nucleotides: TGCGCCAGCAGCTTGAATGGTGGGACAGGGAGAAATGAGCAGTTCTTC.

This clone was seen only once. This chain connects TRBV20-1 to TRBJ1-2, with D hard to call. Germline V gives CDR1 DFQATT, CDR2 SNEGSKA (reference sequence). There are 8 residues in the CDR3. V lost 8 bases, J lost 7 bases, and 5 bases lay in between. CDR3 residues: CSTGGYTF. In DNA, the CDR3 is TGCAGTACCGGTGGCTACACCTTC.

The chain uses TRBV15 and TRBJ1-1; TRBD1 agrees at 7 bases. V was pared by 2 bases and J by 0 bases, with 3 bases of the junction left unmatched. This CDR3 has 15 residues. From germline, CDR1 is LNHNV and CDR2 YYDKDF (reference sequence). CDR3 sequence: CATSRRTGVNTEAFF. CDR3 in DNA: TGTGCCACCAGCAGAAGGACAGGAGTGAACACTGAAGCTTTCTTT.

The chain is built from TRBV7-3 and TRBJ2-1; 10 positions agree with TRBD2. V dropped 2 bases and J dropped 9; count of bases not matched to a gene: 10. The length of the CDR3 is 16 residues. Per the germline V gene, CDR1 is SGHTA and CDR2 is FQGTGA. The CDR3 spells CASSLGASGGFSEQFF. The CDR3 bases are TGTGCCAGCAGCTTAGGGGCTAGCGGGGGTTTTAGTGAGCAGTTCTTC.

The rearrangement links TRBV19 to TRBJ1-2; D is unclear. Deletions cut 3 bases from V and 3 bases from J, with 8 bases between. Per germline, CDR1 LNHDA and CDR2 SQIVND (reference sequence). This CDR3 has 13 amino acids. The CDR3 reads CASSIGEDYGYTF. The CDR3 coding sequence is TGTGCCAGTAGTATCGGAGAGGACTATGGCTACACCTTC.

V gene TRBV30 combines with J gene TRBJ2-5; TRBD2 matches at 10 bases. The CDR3 runs to 13 residues. From germline, CDR1 is GTSNPN and CDR2 SVGIG (reference sequence). Trimming removed 4 bases from V and 4 bases from J; junction bases left unmatched: 3. CDR3 coding DNA: TGTGCCTGGAAGAAGCGGGGGGGAGAGACCCAGTACTTC. The encoded protein is CAWKKRGGETQYF.

V usage is TRBV6-4 and J usage is TRBJ1-1, with 7 bases identical to TRBD1. Unmatched junction bases numbered 10, after V lost 6 bases and J lost 0 bases. The CDR3 spans 16 residues. CDR1 and CDR2 (germline): MRHNA, SNTAGT. The CDR3 sequence: CASRSGTADMNTEAFF. The CDR3 region has the DNA TGTGCCAGCAGATCCGGGACAGCAGACATGAACACTGAAGCTTTCTTT.

The rearrangement uses TRBV7-2 and TRBJ2-1, with 8 bases fitting TRBD2. Germline CDR1 is SGHTA and CDR2 is FQGNSA. CDR3 length: 15 amino acids. V dropped 5 bases and J dropped 7; count of bases not matched to a gene: 10. CDR3 protein: CASSRPGLGLNEQFF. The CDR3 DNA sequence: TGTGCCAGCAGCCGCCCGGGACTAGGGCTAAATGAGCAGTTCTTC.

The chain recombines TRBV18 with TRBJ1-3; D gene ambiguous. There are 15 residues in the CDR3. V lost 2 bases, J lost 0 bases, and 8 bases lay in between. Germline lookup yields CDR1 KGHSH and CDR2 LQKENI. CDR3 DNA sequence: TGTGCCAGCTCACCATCCAGGTTCTCTGGAAACACCATATATTTT. The encoded protein is CASSPSRFSGNTIYF.

The chain couples TRBV18 to TRBJ1-5; D gene uncertain. CDR1 is KGHSH, CDR2 LQKENI, per germline. The CDR3 spans 15 residues. Trimming cost V 3 bases and J 4 bases, with 13 bases left between them. The CDR3 DNA reads TGTGCCAGCTCACCTTCTCCTTTGCAGAATCAGCCCCAGCATTTT. Its protein product is CASSPSPLQNQPQHF.

This clone was seen once. The J gene is TRBJ1-1, the V gene TRBV29-1; D ambiguous. The germline CDR1 and CDR2 sequences are SQVTM and ANQGSEA. With 6 bases removed from V and 0 bases from J, the gap between germline ends came to 23 bases. This CDR3 is built from 17 residues. The DNA of the CDR3 is TGCAGCGTCGTACCCAGGAGGGATCGTGTCATGAACACTGAAGCTTTCTTT. Encoded protein: CSVVPRRDRVMNTEAFF.

The chain employs TRBV7-2 and TRBJ2-1, with 9 bases that match TRBD2. J lost 7 bases, V lost 1 base, and 8 bases had no gene match. Germline loops: CDR1 SGHTA, CDR2 FQGNSA. CDR3 size: 16 residues. CDR3 coding DNA: TGTGCCAGCAGCTTAGTGGGGGCTAGCGGGGTGAATGAGCAGTTCTTC. It translates to CASSLVGASGVNEQFF.